A selection of T cell receptor beta chains follows, all from one sample in a study of radiotherapy plus CTLA-4 blockade in lung cancer. Repertoires were generated with immunoSEQ multiplex PCR, while TCRdb's copy carries only in-frame clones and drops some. The repertoire includes more than 100,000 clones, 90% of them detected once, and just under 7% sits in the top ten. This specimen consisted of peripheral blood, obtained from a patient treated with radiotherapy plus ipilimumab. These receptors originate from a human donor with non-small cell lung cancer that progressed on radiotherapy plus ipilimumab. The CDR3 runs from the conserved cysteine through the conserved F or W. Each record gives: J gene, clone size, V gene, D gene, CDR3 protein, CDR3 DNA. A D gene is named only where the DNA matches it firmly. Clone sizes are given selectively: once, few, many, or a class where the clone is expanded.

TRBJ2-6 | . | TRBV11-3 | TRBD2 | CASSSLAGGPGGANVLTF | TGTGCCAGCAGCTCGCTAGCGGGAGGGCCCGGTGGGGCCAACGTCCTGACTTTC
TRBJ2-7 | . | TRBV2 | TRBD1 | CASSRISGTGDTEQYF | TGTGCCAGCAGTCGCATATCCGGGACAGGGGACACCGAGCAGTACTTC
TRBJ2-1 | . | TRBV15 | . | CATSIRQVGSNEQFF | TGTGCCACCAGCATCCGGCAGGTTGGCTCCAATGAGCAGTTCTTC
TRBJ2-3 | . | TRBV4-1 | . | CASSQAPQGPDTQYF | TGCGCCAGCAGCCAAGCCCCACAGGGCCCGGATACGCAGTATTTT
TRBJ1-2 | once | TRBV5-4 | . | CASSLRGGESYTF | TGTGCCAGCAGCTTGCGAGGCGGCGAGAGCTACACCTTC
TRBJ2-5 | . | TRBV5-1 | TRBD2 | CASSLYLAGEETQYF | TGCGCCAGCAGCTTATATCTAGCGGGAGAAGAGACCCAGTACTTC
TRBJ2-7 | . | TRBV6-5 | . | CASSYSATGEQYF | TGTGCCAGCAGTTACTCGGCGACGGGTGAGCAGTACTTC
TRBJ2-7 | . | TRBV4-1 | TRBD2 | CASSQGRASGHYEQYF | TGCGCCAGCAGCCAAGGTCGCGCTAGCGGGCACTACGAGCAGTACTTC
TRBJ1-3 | . | TRBV19 | . | CASSIVGKAGNTIYF | TGTGCCAGTAGTATAGTCGGCAAAGCTGGAAACACCATATATTTT
TRBJ2-3 | . | TRBV6-5 | . | CASRLDMFTDTQYF | TGTGCCAGCAGGCTGGACATGTTCACAGATACGCAGTATTTT
TRBJ1-1 | once | TRBV27 | . | CASSYQGASNTEAFF | TGTGCCAGCAGCTACCAGGGCGCGTCAAACACTGAAGCTTTCTTT
TRBJ1-1 | . | TRBV19 | . | CASRGRGPPITEAFF | TGTGCCAGTAGGGGGAGGGGCCCGCCCATCACTGAAGCTTTCTTT
TRBJ2-6 | . | TRBV29-1 | . | CSVVLAGANVLTF | TGCAGCGTTGTTCTAGCGGGGGCCAACGTCCTGACTTTC
TRBJ1-2 | . | TRBV2 | TRBD1 | CASSEERGRDGYTF | TGTGCCAGCAGTGAAGAGAGGGGGCGTGATGGCTACACCTTC
TRBJ2-6 | . | TRBV9 | . | CASSPFLRSGANVLTF | TGTGCCAGCAGCCCCTTTTTGAGGTCTGGGGCCAACGTCCTGACTTTC
TRBJ2-3 | . | TRBV6-1 | . | CASTIRNAADTQYF | TGTGCCAGCACTATTAGAAACGCAGCAGATACGCAGTATTTT
TRBJ1-1 | . | TRBV5-4 | . | CASSLRGRSTEAFF | TGTGCCAGCAGTCTCCGGGGGCGAAGTACTGAAGCTTTCTTT
TRBJ2-7 | . | TRBV5-1 | TRBD2 | CASRMARGGSGSDEQYF | TGCGCCAGCAGAATGGCCCGGGGTGGTAGCGGGAGTGACGAGCAGTACTTC
TRBJ2-7 | . | TRBV7-8 | . | CASSLGQGDYEQYF | TGTGCCAGCAGCTTAGGCCAGGGAGACTACGAGCAGTACTTC
TRBJ2-7 | . | TRBV5-4 | TRBD2 | CASSLAGGRLGEQYF | TGTGCCAGCAGCTTGGCGGGAGGCCGTTTAGGGGAGCAGTACTTC
TRBJ1-3 | . | TRBV2 | . | CASSADSLPGNTIYF | TGTGCCAGCAGTGCGGACTCCCTTCCTGGAAACACCATATATTTT
TRBJ2-1 | . | TRBV27 | . | CASSLTRVYNEQFF | TGTGCCAGCAGTTTAACCAGGGTGTACAATGAGCAGTTCTTC
TRBJ2-7 | once | TRBV28 | TRBD2 | CASRQTSGTYEQYF | TGTGCCAGCAGGCAGACTAGCGGGACTTACGAGCAGTACTTC
TRBJ2-6 | . | TRBV29-1 | . | CSARSSGANVLTF | TGCAGCGCACGGAGCTCTGGGGCCAACGTCCTGACTTTC
TRBJ2-7 | . | TRBV27 | TRBD1 | CASRRDRGPYEQYF | TGTGCCAGCAGAAGGGACAGGGGTCCCTACGAGCAGTACTTC
TRBJ1-1 | . | TRBV2 | . | CASSEDVSYTEAFF | TGTGCCAGCAGTGAAGACGTCTCCTACACTGAAGCTTTCTTT
TRBJ2-7 | . | TRBV14 | TRBD2 | CASSQRLAGLGEQYF | TGTGCCAGCAGCCAGCGACTAGCGGGACTCGGCGAGCAGTACTTC
TRBJ2-5 | . | TRBV19 | . | CASSIGATETQYF | TGTGCCAGTAGTATTGGAGCTACGGAGACCCAGTACTTC
TRBJ2-3 | . | TRBV18 | . | CASSGSTDTQYF | TGTGCCAGCTCGGGTTCCACAGATACGCAGTATTTT
TRBJ2-1 | . | TRBV14 | . | CASSQVRGNEQFF | TGTGCCAGCAGCCAAGTACGGGGGAATGAGCAGTTCTTC
TRBJ2-7 | . | TRBV7-9 | TRBD1 | CASSPDRGGHEQYF | TGTGCCAGCAGCCCTGACAGGGGAGGCCACGAGCAGTACTTC
TRBJ2-7 | few | TRBV6-6 | . | CASSSLGLSYEQYF | TGTGCCAGCAGTTCCCTGGGCCTCTCCTACGAGCAGTACTTC
TRBJ1-3 | . | TRBV2 | . | CASSAQASGNTIYF | TGTGCCAGCAGTGCCCAGGCCTCTGGAAACACCATATATTTT
TRBJ1-1 | . | TRBV27 | . | CASSPGHLNTEAFF | TGTGCCAGCAGCCCAGGCCATCTGAACACTGAAGCTTTCTTT
TRBJ2-6 | . | TRBV6-6 | . | CASSIIGFSGANVLTF | TGTGCCAGCAGTATTATTGGCTTCTCTGGGGCCAACGTCCTGACTTTC
TRBJ2-3 | . | TRBV5-4 | . | CASSSDWGSQYF | TGTGCCAGCAGCTCCGACTGGGGAAGTCAGTATTTT
TRBJ2-3 | . | TRBV2 | . | CASPPDSDTQYF | TGTGCCAGCCCCCCAGACTCAGATACGCAGTATTTT